The count of the clone carrying this T cell receptor beta chain is one. This specimen comes from a study of blood T cell repertoires in COVID-19. Study-wide background: COVID-19 samples, acute and convalescent, were from the United States, Italy and Spain. T cells, B-cell-depleted T cells, or PBMCs supplied cDNA or gDNA.

In the study's own analysis: Nucleated cell number was recorded as an estimate derived from reference gene primer amplification. Profiled with immunoSEQ multiplex PCR; TCRdb holds only in-frame clones, not every one. The V and J calls and the clone size are those of that table, but D and trimming were determined from the DNA. The sample contains approximately 400,000 clones, roughly 90% of which appear only once. Sequencing was done on a sample of peripheral blood. This clonotype was obtained from a man aged 35 to 55 with acute or convalescent COVID-19.

The CDR3 protein is CASSLKTSYPTPSSTDTQYF. The CDR3 DNA sequence: TGTGCCAGCAGCCTAAAGACTAGTTACCCAACCCCCTCTAGCACAGATACGCAGTATTTT. The J gene is TRBJ2-3, the V gene TRBV5-4, with D possibly being TRBD2 (6 bases). CDR3 length: 20 amino acids. CDR1 and CDR2 (germline): SGHNT, YYREEE (reference sequence). V was shortened by 4 bases and J by 0 bases, with 27 bases between the two germline ends. Together with reference TRBV5-4 and TRBJ2-3, the CDR3 gives the full variable domain: ETGVTQSPTHLIKTRGQQVTLRCSSQSGHNTVSWYQQALGQGPQFIFQYYREEENGRGNFPPRFSGLQFPNYSSELNVNALELDDSALYLCASSLKTSYPTPSSTDTQYFGPGTRLTVL.